These T cell receptor beta chains were read from a single sample in a study of cytomegalovirus exposure and HLA in healthy donors. The method was immunoSEQ multiplex PCR; TCRdb's version includes in-frame clones alone and lacks a portion of them. The repertoire holds about 100,000 clones, with 70% to 90% as singletons. Sequenced input: PBMCs. These receptors were taken from a woman younger than 35 in good health and CMV-seronegative. CDR3s include the opening cysteine and the closing phenylalanine or tryptophan. Each record gives: V gene, CDR3 protein.

TRBV6-5 | CASSYSNNNEQFF
TRBV29-1 | CSVAGQPFEAFF
TRBV28 | CASSLPTGPIYF
TRBV6-5 | CASSYSGQGSLWEQFF
TRBV6-5 | CASSHRTVVDTEAFF
TRBV2 | CASNRDRAAGNTIYF
TRBV7-3 | CASSFGLRGRTDTQYF
TRBV7-9 | CASSRPGTALHYGYTF
TRBV29-1 | CSVEDLSAEAFF
TRBV2 | CASSRQDPRNTEAFF
TRBV11-2 | CASSLQGANGYTF
TRBV2 | CATGAGETQYF
TRBV11-2 | CASSLTLVGEQYF
TRBV30 | CAGDRLDGAFF
TRBV6-5 | CASRQPGQAYGYTF
TRBV5-1 | CASSLSSSGGVNEQFF
TRBV27 | CASSLYRDAEAFF
TRBV7-9 | CASSRDRGTEAFF
TRBV7-9 | CASTYRGMKAFF
TRBV25-1 | CASSDYSGNTIYF
TRBV9 | CASSVGGGLGNEQFF
TRBV6-6 | CAITLGGSGTEAFF
TRBV9 | CASSNTGNNEQFF
TRBV11-2 | CASSFGTEYNEQFF
TRBV9 | CASSASGQAANYGYTF
TRBV5-5 | CASSLGRGLANYGYTF
TRBV14 | CASSQGLGAQYF
TRBV25-1 | CASSEFAQDPKGGTEAFF
TRBV27 | CASSSLGLRTDTQYF
TRBV2 | CASRKDIYEQYF
TRBV25-1 | CASSARDRGKDTQYF
TRBV7-6 | CASSLGREAFF
TRBV28 | CASSPQGAGYTF
TRBV28 | CASSPSNSGGVISNQPQHF
TRBV2 | CASSETTHQETQYF
TRBV7-9 | CASSSPGHLSRGDGYTF
TRBV20-1 | CSARALAEQFF
TRBV2 | CASQGFGETQYF
TRBV4-1 | CASSRITGQNTGELFF
TRBV18 | CASSEGGSYNSPLHF
TRBV7-2 | CASSSPGQYGYTF
TRBV7-6 | CASSSFRRENEQFF
TRBV13 | CASSWNRGLDTEAFF
TRBV2 | CASGQVYEQYF
TRBV4-2 | CASSQESTYNQPQHF
TRBV12-5 | CASGLARQGRKNIQYF
TRBV5-1 | CASSLESGGYYEQYF
TRBV4-2 | CASSQDVEGLVQFF
TRBV2 | CASSYTRVNEQFF